This TCR beta chain was sequenced for a study of radiotherapy plus CTLA-4 blockade in lung cancer. Only in-frame clones appear in the TCRdb table, and some are missing; sequencing was by immunoSEQ multiplex PCR. Here the sample spans approximately 69,000 clones, around 82% being singletons. Germline V lookup: CDR1 GTSNPN, CDR2 SVGIG (reference sequence). The CDR3 is 15 residues long. V trimming: 2 bases; J trimming: 6 bases; junction bases outside the gene matches: 7. This receptor was taken from a human donor with non-small cell lung cancer who had a complete response to radiotherapy plus ipilimumab. The material sequenced was peripheral blood, taken from a patient treated with radiotherapy plus ipilimumab. The V call is TRBV30, the J call TRBJ2-7; 13 bases fit TRBD2. The CDR3 protein is CAWSRKTSGRSEQYV. DNA of the CDR3: TGTGCCTGGAGTCGGAAGACTAGCGGGAGGAGCGAGCAGTACGTC.